This paragraph reports one TCR beta chain. The antigen is unknown. The data were taken from a study of shared clonotypes between healthy human individuals. Germline V gives CDR1 MGHRA, CDR2 YSYEKL. The ends lost 3 bases at V and 0 bases at J; junction bases unmatched: 11. The CDR3 consists of 18 residues. The table came from immunoSEQ multiplex PCR; TCRdb's copy has only in-frame clones and leaves some out. Of some 680,000 clones listed, 60% to 75% are singletons. Study results and limitations: Sharing across several donors was seen in about 5% of naive CD4 clonotypes.

Among the donors, all were Caucasian adults who lived in Nashville, Tennessee. V usage is TRBV4-1 and J usage is TRBJ2-1; 7 positions agree with TRBD1. This sequence originates from a woman aged 25 to 39 in good health. Sample: memory CD4+ T cells sorted from blood. Described subset: CD45RA-negative fraction. The CDR3 sequence is CASSHYSRRQGSYNEQFF. CDR3 nucleotide sequence: TGCGCCAGCAGCCACTACTCCCGGCGACAGGGCTCCTACAATGAGCAGTTCTTC.